This T cell receptor beta chain appears in the sequencing data of a study of blood T cells in healthy people across ages. Study-level findings and limits: A strong correlation between TCR beta diversity and naive T cell percentage was seen.

As to this clonotype: Its matching antigen is unknown.

The CDR3 covers 15 residues. With 6 bases clipped from V and 12 bases from J, the junction kept 17 bases outside the gene matches. CDR1 and CDR2 from the germline V gene are SGHTA and FQGNSA. The authors ran a second PCR of about 7 to 11 cycles using a sample-barcoded 5' primer and a J-beta primer mix. MiXCR was run by TCRdb on the 5' RACE reads, yielding one entry per CDR3 protein. The sample has 750,000 to 950,000 distinct CDR3 sequences, 25% to 35% seen once. This sample was also put to use in a study of T cells of mothers and their children. That paper adds: Each child gave a few million TCR beta CDR3 reads (each mother, over 9.5 million).

This TCR came from a woman aged 40 to 55 in good health. The sample comprised blood. The chain carries TRBV7-2 and TRBJ2-7; 10 positions match TRBD1. The CDR3 DNA follows: TGTGCCAGCAGTCGAGGGACAGGGGATCGAGAGACCCGGTACTTC. It codes for CASSRGTGDRETRYF.